Presented here are 8 T cell receptor beta chains from one specimen sequenced in a study of blood T cells in healthy people across ages (dated by TCRdb to the mid-2010s). Library preparation was by 5' RACE. Sequenced on an Illumina HiSeq 2500. A second PCR of roughly 7 to 11 cycles was performed with a sample-barcoded 5' primer and a J-beta primer mix. The raw public reads went through TCRdb reprocessing: fastp at Q25, MiXCR clone calling, in-frame beta chains kept. Rows are combined by CDR3 protein, so each entry shows the most common genes and DNA. This sample gives about 380,000 distinct CDR3 sequences in total; about half of them show up just once. The top ten clonotypes cover over 40% of the sample. The sequencing input was blood. These receptors all stem from a man aged 55 to 70 in good health.

The chain combines TRBV2 with TRBJ2-4; 9 nucleotides align to TRBD1. The CDR3 consists of 19 residues. V lost 6 bases, J lost 0 bases, and 15 bases stayed unmatched. Per germline, CDR1 SNHLY and CDR2 FYNNEI. CDR3 DNA: TGTGCCAGCAGCGGAACAGGGGGCCAATTCGACCTAGCCAAAAACATTCAGTACTTC. Translating gives CASSGTGGQFDLAKNIQYF.

V usage is TRBV20-1 and J usage is TRBJ2-7, with 7 nucleotides matching TRBD1. Per the germline V gene, CDR1 is DFQATT and CDR2 is SNEGSKA (reference sequence). Trimming cost V 6 bases and J 0 bases; bases outside gene matches: 8. This CDR3 is built from 14 residues. The DNA of the CDR3 is TGCAGTGCCTCGGGACAGCCATTCTCCTACGAGCAGTACTTC. Protein: CSASGQPFSYEQYF.

The V and J genes are TRBV5-6 and TRBJ2-7; D might be TRBD1 (9 bases). Trimming removed 4 bases at V and 3 bases at J, with 26 bases between. The length of the CDR3 is 18 residues. Per germline, CDR1 SGHDT and CDR2 YYEEEE. The CDR3 protein is CASSARTGVAGGLYEQYF. The CDR3 coding sequence is TGTGCCAGCAGCGCTAGGACAGGGGTGGCGGGAGGCCTCTACGAGCAGTACTTC. Full variable domain (missing parts from reference TRBV5-6 and TRBJ2-7): DAGVTQSPTHLIKTRGQQVTLRCSPKSGHDTVSWYQQALGQGPQFIFQYYEEEERQRGNFPDRFSGHQFPNYSSELNVNALLLGDSALYLCASSARTGVAGGLYEQYFGPGTRLTVT.

This clonotype was observed a few times. DNA for the CDR3: TGCAGCGGAACCAGGGGGCGTGCAGATACGCAGTATTTT. It codes for CSGTRGRADTQYF. V is TRBV29-1 and J is TRBJ2-3; 8 bases match TRBD1. CDR1 and CDR2 from the germline V gene are SQVTM and ANQGSEA. The CDR3 is 13 residues long. The J segment lost 4 bases and the V segment lost 7 bases, leaving 7 bases of the junction unmatched.

The CDR3 region is CSARDGARDGDEQYF. The DNA of the CDR3 is TGCAGTGCTAGAGATGGGGCCAGGGATGGGGACGAGCAGTACTTC. The chain employs TRBV20-1 and TRBJ2-4; possible D gene TRBD1, 5 bases. The tail of the sequence fits TRBJ2-7 better, so the J call may be wrong. CDR1 DFQATT and CDR2 SNEGSKA come from the germline V gene (reference sequence). The CDR3 covers 15 residues.

For this clonotype: A much larger clonotype is one base distant, so this may be a read error. The CDR3 region has the DNA TGCAGTGCTAGGTCTCCTCTAGGACAGGATCTAACGATACAGTACTTC. This translates into CSARSPLGQDLTIQYF. The chain is built from TRBV20-1 and TRBJ2-5, with 7 bases aligning to TRBD1. Trimming cost V 3 bases and J 11 bases; bases outside gene matches: 21. Germline values: CDR1 DFQATT, CDR2 SNEGSKA (reference sequence). The CDR3 is made up of 16 amino acids.

Only a few counts were recorded for this clonotype. The CDR3 here is CSARIGGIEAFF. CDR3 DNA sequence: TGCAGTGCTAGGATAGGGGGGATTGAAGCTTTCTTT. This chain connects TRBV20-1 to TRBJ1-1; a weak D match, TRBD1 (6 bases). Trimming took off 3 bases at V and 7 bases at J, with 12 bases between the two ends. Germline V gene data show CDR1 as DFQATT and CDR2 as SNEGSKA (reference sequence). This CDR3 has 12 residues.

The rearrangement joins TRBV24-1 to TRBJ2-5, with D uncertain. CDR1 KGHDR and CDR2 SFDVKD come from the germline V gene. Deletions cut 4 bases from V and 5 bases from J, with 13 bases between. The CDR3 spans 14 residues. CDR3 nucleotide sequence: TGTGCCACCAGTGACCACGGACCCTCGGAGACCCAGTACTTC. Translating it yields CATSDHGPSETQYF.